The 9 T cell receptor beta chains given below trace back to one sample, sequenced in a study of a mutant IDH1 vaccine in newly diagnosed glioma. Profiling relied on immunoSEQ multiplex PCR, and the TCRdb table lists in-frame clones only, not all of them. The sample carries 35,000 to 45,000 clones, 75% to 85% recorded once. The time point here: week 5, during vaccination. It was 300 ug of mutant IDH1 20-mer peptide that made up each vaccine dose, given with topical imiquimod. These receptors have no known antigen. Sequencing was performed on PBMCs, taken from a glioma patient whose treatment included an IDH1 peptide vaccine. These receptors came from a man aged 45 to 65 with glioma.

The chain recombines TRBV11-3 with TRBJ1-4; TRBD1 matches at 9 bases. Unmatched junction bases numbered 3, after V lost 6 bases and J lost 7 bases. This CDR3 region has 13 residues. Per the germline V gene, CDR1 is SGHNT and CDR2 is YENEEA. The CDR3 region has the DNA TGTGCCAGCAGGGGACAGGGAGGTGAAAAACTGTTTTTT. Protein sequence: CASRGQGGEKLFF.

This chain links TRBV9 with TRBJ1-4, with no clear D. The CDR3 spans 15 residues. V dropped 4 bases and J dropped 3 bases, with 13 bases sitting between them. Per the germline V gene, CDR1 is SGDLS and CDR2 is YYNGEE. In DNA form, the CDR3 reads TGTGCCAGCAGCCCCCGATCGAGTTCTAATGAAAAACTGTTTTTT. Translating it yields CASSPRSSSNEKLFF.

This clone was counted once. The rearrangement links TRBV6-1 to TRBJ2-7; D unresolved. CDR3 size: 14 residues. Looked up from germline, CDR1 is MNHNS and CDR2 is SASEGT. V was cut by 2 bases and J by 5 bases, with 13 bases left in between. CDR3 in DNA: TGTGCCAGCAGTGAATTGTGGTCTCGCCACGAGCAGTACTTC. Amino acid sequence: CASSELWSRHEQYF.

This chain uses TRBV5-4 with TRBJ1-1; tentatively, D is TRBD1 (6 bases). Germline CDR1 SGHNT, CDR2 YYREEE (reference sequence). This CDR3 contains 15 residues. Trimming left V 3 bases short and J 6 bases short, with 18 bases between. Here the CDR3 DNA reads TGTGCCAGCAGCTCTCAAGGGGGGGCGCGGGCTGAAGCTTTCTTT. Protein: CASSSQGGARAEAFF. Full variable domain (remainder filled in from reference TRBV5-4 and TRBJ1-1): ETGVTQSPTHLIKTRGQQVTLRCSSQSGHNTVSWYQQALGQGPQFIFQYYREEENGRGNFPPRFSGLQFPNYSSELNVNALELDDSALYLCASSSQGGARAEAFFGQGTRLTVV.

CDR3 DNA sequence: TGTGCCATCAGGACAGGGAACGGCTACACCTTC. Its translation: CAIRTGNGYTF. This chain joins TRBV10-3 and TRBJ1-2; 7 bases line up with TRBD1. The CDR3 covers 11 residues. The germline CDR1 and CDR2 sequences are ENHRY and SYGVKD. V shed 6 bases, J shed 8 bases, and the junction held 3 bases outside the gene matches.

The chain joins TRBV2 to TRBJ2-6, with D perhaps TRBD1 (5 bases). Per the germline V gene, CDR1 is SNHLY and CDR2 is FYNNEI. The CDR3 runs to 18 residues. Trimming removed 5 bases from V and 0 bases from J, with 17 bases in between. As DNA, the CDR3 is TGTGCCAGCAGTTCAGGAAGGGGTCTTCTCTCTGGGGCCAACGTCCTGACTTTC. It encodes CASSSGRGLLSGANVLTF. The whole variable domain, remainder taken from reference TRBV2 and TRBJ2-6, is EPEVTQTPSHQVTQMGQEVILRCVPISNHLYFYWYRQILGQKVEFLVSFYNNEISEKSEIFDDQFSVERPDGSNFTLKIRSTKLEDSAMYFCASSSGRGLLSGANVLTFGAGSRLTVL.

This rearrangement joins TRBV6-1 to TRBJ1-3; D not resolved. The CDR3 has 14 residues. Per germline, CDR1 MNHNS and CDR2 SASEGT. V was pared by 5 bases and J by 0 bases, with 8 bases between. CDR3 DNA sequence: TGTGCCAGCAGTCCAGTTCGCTCTGGAAACACCATATATTTT. This gives the protein CASSPVRSGNTIYF.

This chain connects TRBV9 to TRBJ1-4; 8 bases are a match to TRBD1. The CDR3 is made up of 15 amino acids. Germline-derived CDR1 and CDR2 are SGDLS and YYNGEE. V gave up 3 bases and J gave up 9 bases; unmatched junction bases: 10. The CDR3 region has the DNA TGTGCCAGCAGCGCTTCACCCGACAGGGGTCAAAAACTGTTTTTT. Translated: CASSASPDRGQKLFF.

The V call is TRBV28, the J call TRBJ1-1; 7 positions match TRBD1. The ends lost 9 bases at V and 5 bases at J; junction bases unmatched: 15. Germline V lookup: CDR1 MDHEN, CDR2 SYDVKM. This CDR3 spans 15 amino acids. CDR3 residues: CASVPGQSRGTEAFF. The DNA of the CDR3 is TGTGCCAGTGTCCCGGGACAGAGCCGAGGTACTGAAGCTTTCTTT.